The present entry profiles one T cell receptor beta chain with its context. The antigen is not known. The patients had locally advanced or metastatic urothelial carcinoma. The data originate from a study of PD-L1 blockade in urothelial cancer. Study-level points and caveats: Pretreatment TCR clonality in blood under the median foretold superior survival.

Each PCR reaction had synthetic TCR analog templates spiked into it. Generated by immunoSEQ multiplex PCR, the TCRdb table keeps only in-frame clones and is missing some. The sample lists about 100,000 clones; about 89% were seen once. Germline-derived CDR1 and CDR2 are MDHEN and SYDVKM. This CDR3 spans 14 amino acids. V lost 5 bases, J lost 1 base, and 11 bases lay in between. The J gene is TRBJ1-1, the V gene TRBV28; D gene unclear. The sample in question was PBMCs, obtained around atezolizumab (anti-PD-L1) treatment. The source is a woman aged 80 or over with urothelial cancer. The CDR3 reads CASSPPYGNTEAFF. In nucleotides, the CDR3 is TGTGCCAGCAGTCCGCCCTACGGGAACACTGAAGCTTTCTTT.